The source of this T cell receptor beta chain is a study of blood T cell repertoires in COVID-19. Study at large: COVID-19 samples from acute and convalescent phases originated in the United States, Italy and Spain. T cells, B-cell-depleted T cells, or PBMCs provided the cDNA or gDNA that served as material.

A word on this clone: Other DNA sequences in this sample translate to the same CDR3.

In the study's own analysis: Amplification from reference gene primers served as the basis for estimated nucleated cell counts. This table comes from immunoSEQ multiplex PCR, and its TCRdb copy is limited to in-frame clones, with some not included. V, J and clone size reflect that table, while D and trimming were determined from the DNA. The data hold 35,000 to 45,000 clones, with approximately 90% observed a single time. CDR3 length equals 14 residues. The trim removed 2 bases at V and 3 bases at J, leaving 3 bases unmatched. The germline V gene encodes CDR1 SEHNR and CDR2 FQNEAQ (reference sequence).

Sequencing was carried out using peripheral blood. The sequence was obtained from a human donor in a cohort sampled during active COVID-19. The chain couples TRBV7-9 to TRBJ1-2; 7 nucleotides match TRBD1. The CDR3 loop reads CASSLNRGDYGYTF. In DNA, the CDR3 is TGTGCCAGCAGCTTAAACAGGGGCGACTATGGCTACACCTTC.